The 24 T cell receptor beta chains listed next were all sequenced from one sample in a study of post-analysis software for immune sequencing data. Whole-study findings and limits: In patients, about 5 TRBV segments were more frequent than in controls, with TRBV5-6, TRBV5-1 and TRBV20-1 among them.

No antigen is known for these receptors. Unique molecular identifiers were built into the TCR beta cDNA libraries. TCRdb processed the PCR reads anew with MiXCR; each CDR3 protein has one entry. Among about 540,000 distinct CDR3 sequences listed, approximately 34% were seen once. The sample was blood. The receptors shown here come from a girl between 2 and 17 years old with multiple sclerosis.

The rearrangement links TRBV27 to TRBJ1-5, with 9 bases fitting TRBD1. The CDR3 runs to 16 residues. Germline CDR1 is MNHEY and CDR2 is SMNVEV (reference sequence). Trimming took 0 bases from V and 7 from J; bases not matched to a gene: 7. CDR3 sequence (DNA): TGTGCCAGCAGTTTATCCCCCGGGACAGGGTTACAGCCCCAGCATTTT. This translates into CASSLSPGTGLQPQHF.

This clonotype has just a few counts. The chain couples TRBV20-1 to TRBJ2-4; D is ambiguous. The CDR3 has 13 residues. Germline loops: CDR1 DFQATT, CDR2 SNEGSKA (reference sequence). Trimming removed 0 bases at V and 4 bases at J, with 7 bases between. CDR3 nucleotides: TGCAGTGCTAGAGAGGTCGGGAAAAACATTCAGTACTTC. Amino acids: CSAREVGKNIQYF.

The chain links TRBV18 to TRBJ2-4; the D gene could be TRBD1 or TRBD2 (5 bases each). V was cut by 3 bases and J by 4 bases, with 13 bases left in between. Germline CDR1 and CDR2: KGHSH and LQKENI. The CDR3 contains 15 residues. The CDR3 nucleotides read TGTGCCAGCTCACCCTGGGACCGCCCTAAAAACATTCAGTACTTC. Translation: CASSPWDRPKNIQYF.

The rearrangement uses TRBV7-9 and TRBJ1-2; D gene unclear. Trimming took off 5 bases at V and 0 bases at J, with 16 bases between the two ends. This CDR3 spans 16 amino acids. Germline-derived CDR1 and CDR2 are SEHNR and FQNEAQ (reference sequence). The CDR3 loop reads CASSQASAVTNYGYTF. CDR3 sequence (DNA): TGTGCCAGCAGCCAAGCGTCGGCTGTGACTAACTATGGCTACACCTTC.

The CDR3 loop reads CASSYPGQGQETQYF. The DNA for the CDR3 is TGTGCCAGCAGTTACCCCGGACAGGGGCAAGAGACCCAGTACTTC. The V call is TRBV6-6, the J call TRBJ2-5; 9 bases line up with TRBD1. This CDR3 is built from 15 residues. Germline CDR1 reads MNHNY; CDR2 reads SVGAGI (reference sequence). The V and J ends lost 2 bases and 2 bases, in that order; junction bases with no gene match: 3.

The chain uses TRBV5-1 and TRBJ2-1, with 12 bases fitting TRBD1. Germline V gene lookup returns CDR1 SGHRS and CDR2 YFSETQ. Trimming took 4 bases from V and 8 from J; bases not matched to a gene: 10. The CDR3 covers 16 residues. In nucleotides, the CDR3 is TGCGCCAGCAGCGGCCGGGACAGGGGGCCTGGTGATGAGCAGTTCTTC. Protein: CASSGRDRGPGDEQFF.

With regard to this clonotype: The junction departs from the called germline gene at one end, perhaps through a read error. The rearrangement links TRBV19 to TRBJ1-5; D uncertain. Germline CDR1 is LNHDA and CDR2 is SQIVND (reference sequence). This CDR3 has 17 amino acids. CDR3 sequence: CASTPSDSGYSNRPQHF. CDR3 nucleotide sequence: TGTGCCAGTACCCCGTCGGATTCGGGGTATAGCAATCGGCCCCAGCATTTT.

This clonotype was seen a handful of times. V is TRBV6-1 and J is TRBJ2-6, with D hard to call. Trimming removed 6 bases from V and 4 bases from J, with 19 bases in between. The germline V gene encodes CDR1 MNHNS and CDR2 SASEGT. CDR3 length: 17 amino acids. The CDR3 nucleotides are TGTGCCAGCAGAGATAGACGAACCGCAATCGGGGCCAACGTCCTGACTTTC. Its translation: CASRDRRTAIGANVLTF.

A word on this clonotype: A much larger clone is a single base away; this may be a read error. V is TRBV20-1 and J is TRBJ2-4; TRBD2 might be the D (5 bases). The DNA end is more similar to TRBJ2-7, so the J call may be wrong. This CDR3 has 15 residues. Germline CDR1 is DFQATT and CDR2 is SNEGSKA (reference sequence). The CDR3 loop is CSAGPREFNTYEQYF. The CDR3, as DNA: TGCAGTGCTGGTCCCCGGGAATTTAACACCTACGAGCAGTACTTC.

The chain joins TRBV7-2 to TRBJ2-1; D is possibly TRBD1 (6 bases). CDR1 SGHTA and CDR2 FQGNSA come from the germline V gene. The CDR3 is 13 residues long. Trimming removed 2 bases at V and 7 bases at J, with 9 bases between. CDR3 in DNA: TGTGCCAGCAGCTTACTTGGACAGAATGAGCAGTTCTTC. Its protein is CASSLLGQNEQFF.

The V and J genes are TRBV29-1 and TRBJ1-2, with 7 nucleotides matching TRBD1. Trimming removed 6 bases from V and 5 bases from J; junction bases left unmatched: 9. This CDR3 spans 13 amino acids. Germline V gene data show CDR1 as SQVTM and CDR2 as ANQGSEA. The CDR3 nucleotides are TGCAGCGTATCTCGGGACAGCCTATATGGCTACACCTTC. Translating it yields CSVSRDSLYGYTF.

This clonotype came up a few times. This chain joins TRBV6-6 and TRBJ1-5; perhaps TRBD1 as D (6 bases). Trimming shortened V by 7 bases and J by 5 bases, and 15 bases separated the two germline ends. The CDR3 covers 14 residues. Looked up from germline, CDR1 is MNHNY and CDR2 is SVGAGI (reference sequence). CDR3 nucleotide sequence: TGTGCCAGCACATACAGGGCCGGAGATCAGCCCCAGCATTTT. This encodes CASTYRAGDQPQHF.

This clonotype appeared a few times. V and J are TRBV20-1 and TRBJ2-5; D may be TRBD2 (6 bases). Trimming removed 5 bases at V and 2 bases at J, with 9 bases between. Per the germline V gene, CDR1 is DFQATT and CDR2 is SNEGSKA (reference sequence). This CDR3 has 12 residues. The chain's CDR3 is CSAWDLQETQYF. CDR3 DNA sequence: TGCAGTGCTTGGGACTTACAAGAGACCCAGTACTTC.

This chain joins TRBV20-1 and TRBJ1-2; D is perhaps TRBD1 (6 bases). The CDR3 has 15 residues. CDR1 DFQATT and CDR2 SNEGSKA come from the germline V gene (reference sequence). V lost 5 bases and J lost 8, with 24 bases in between. CDR3 DNA: TGCAGTGCTGACCACTCCAGGGGCACTCAACGAGGCTACACCTTC. Encoded protein: CSADHSRGTQRGYTF.

This chain links TRBV10-3 with TRBJ2-3; D unresolved. V was shortened by 0 bases and J by 0 bases, with 13 bases between the two germline ends. This CDR3 spans 17 amino acids. Germline CDR1 reads ENHRY; CDR2 reads SYGVKD. CDR3 residues: CAISESHGYSSTDTQYF. In DNA, the CDR3 is TGTGCCATCAGTGAGTCGCATGGCTACTCTAGCACAGATACGCAGTATTTT.

The chain couples TRBV11-1 to TRBJ2-3, with 8 positions matching TRBD1. This CDR3 is 16 amino acids long. Germline values: CDR1 SGHAT, CDR2 FQDESV (reference sequence). J gave up 0 bases and V 5 bases, and 7 bases lay outside the gene matches. CDR3: CASSPGQGYSTDTQYF. Written as DNA, the CDR3 is TGTGCCAGCAGCCCAGGACAGGGATATAGCACAGATACGCAGTATTTT. The complete variable domain, with remaining parts taken from reference TRBV11-1 and TRBJ2-3, reads EAEVAQSPRYKITEKSQAVAFWCDPISGHATLYWYRQILGQGPELLVQFQDESVVDDSQLPKDRFSAERLKGVDSTLKIQPAELGDSAMYLCASSPGQGYSTDTQYFGPGTRLTVL.

The gene calls are TRBV13 and TRBJ2-5; 7 bases match TRBD1. The V and J ends lost 5 bases and 4 bases, in that order; junction bases with no gene match: 10. Germline assignment: CDR1 PRHDT and CDR2 FYEKMQ (reference sequence). The CDR3 spans 15 residues. DNA for the CDR3: TGTGCCAGCAGCACGGGATGGGACAGACTAGAGACCCAGTACTTC. This gives the protein CASSTGWDRLETQYF.

Details on this clonotype: A read error may produce the germline difference seen at one junction end. The chain has TRBV7-9 and TRBJ2-5; 7 nucleotides match TRBD1. Germline lookup yields CDR1 SEHNR and CDR2 FQNEAQ (reference sequence). The CDR3 is 14 amino acids. CDR3: CASSPGTVQESQYF. The CDR3 coding sequence is TGTGCCAGCAGCCCCGGGACAGTACAAGAGAGCCAGTACTTC.

J is TRBJ2-1 and V is TRBV12-3 or TRBV12-4, with 7 positions matching TRBD2. Trimming removed 6 bases from V and 9 bases from J; junction bases left unmatched: 5. The CDR3 is made up of 12 amino acids. CDR3 loop: CASRMGGVEQFF. CDR3 nucleotides: TGTGCCAGCAGGATGGGAGGGGTTGAGCAGTTCTTC.

In this sample, this clonotype turned up a few times. The rearrangement uses TRBV7-6 and TRBJ1-2, with 9 bases matching TRBD1. Germline V lookup: CDR1 SGHVS, CDR2 FNYEAQ. The V segment lost 3 bases and the J segment 4 bases; nucleotides outside the gene matches: 6. The CDR3 length is 15 residues. DNA for the CDR3: TGTGCCAGCAGCTTGGGGACAGGGCCTACCTATGGCTACACCTTC. Translation: CASSLGTGPTYGYTF.

This clonotype has more than one count but fewer than ten. This chain uses TRBV13 with TRBJ2-2; 10 positions match TRBD1. J lost 5 bases, V lost 5 bases, and 5 bases had no gene match. The CDR3 is made up of 15 amino acids. Germline CDR1 PRHDT, CDR2 FYEKMQ (reference sequence). CDR3 in DNA: TGTGCCAGCAGCCCCCGGGACAGGGGTACCGGGGAGCTGTTTTTT. The encoded protein is CASSPRDRGTGELFF.

J is TRBJ1-2 and V is TRBV6-5; no clear D gene. The CDR3 covers 15 residues. Germline CDR1 and CDR2: MNHEY and SVGAGI. The V and J ends lost 2 bases and 6 bases respectively, with 16 bases between them. The CDR3 DNA reads TGTGCCAGCAGTTACCGCGGGAGGCTCTTTCATGGCTACACCTTC. It encodes CASSYRGRLFHGYTF.

The V call is TRBV29-1, the J call TRBJ2-6, with a weak D call TRBD1 (6 bases). The germline V and J ends were trimmed by 0 bases and 4 bases, with 7 bases remaining between them. Germline V gene lookup returns CDR1 SQVTM and CDR2 ANQGSEA. The CDR3 spans 14 residues. CDR3 DNA: TGCAGCGTTGAAGAAGGGGGAGGGGCCAACGTCCTGACTTTC. Translated, it gives CSVEEGGGANVLTF.

This clonotype has a handful of counts. The V call is TRBV20-1, the J call TRBJ1-2; D uncertain. V lost 8 bases and J 5 bases, leaving 6 bases between the germline ends. The germline V gene encodes CDR1 DFQATT and CDR2 SNEGSKA (reference sequence). The CDR3 extends over 9 amino acids. CDR3 in DNA: TGCAGTATTTATTATGGCTACACCTTC. Translation: CSIYYGYTF.